This T cell receptor beta chain was identified in a study of blood T cell repertoires in COVID-19. Study at large: Acute-phase and convalescent COVID-19 samples originated in the United States, Italy and Spain. PBMCs, B-cell-depleted T cells, or T cells were the source of the cDNA or gDNA that made up the material.

Under the authors' procedure: Nucleated cell counts were estimated from reference gene primer amplification. The method was immunoSEQ multiplex PCR; TCRdb's version includes in-frame clones alone and lacks a portion of them. From that table come the V and J calls and clone size; the DNA was used to work out D and trimming. This table holds approximately 120,000 clones, roughly three quarters found once. Germline CDR1 is KGHSH and CDR2 is LQKENI. The V gene lost 1 base and the J gene lost 3 bases, with 13 bases spanning the gap. This CDR3 contains 15 residues. The V gene is TRBV18, the J gene TRBJ2-7; weak D call: TRBD2 (5 bases). The TCR comes from a man in his forties with active or convalescent COVID-19. The sample taken for sequencing was peripheral blood. CDR3 region: CASSPRGIGGYEQYF. DNA of the CDR3: TGTGCCAGCTCACCACGAGGGATAGGCGGCTACGAGCAGTACTTC.